This is a list of T cell receptor beta chains from one sample in a study of cytomegalovirus exposure and HLA in healthy donors. Using immunoSEQ multiplex PCR, the repertoire was profiled, and TCRdb retains in-frame clones only, with some absent. The sample includes approximately 92,000 clones, about two thirds seen only once; the top ten take under 3%. Material for sequencing was PBMCs. The source is a man in his fifties in good health and CMV-seronegative. Both conserved end residues are trimmed from each CDR3. A D gene is named only where the DNA matches it firmly.

D gene | J gene | V gene | CDR3 protein
NA | TRBJ2-3 | TRBV4-3 | ASSQDPRGTQY
TRBD1 | TRBJ2-2 | TRBV7-9 | ASSTRQGEGGELF
NA | TRBJ2-2 | TRBV6-5 | ASRSLGSGELF
TRBD2 | TRBJ2-5 | TRBV5-1 | ASSSGLAGAETQY
TRBD1 | TRBJ1-1 | TRBV10-3 | AISKSAGTADTEAF
NA | TRBJ2-7 | TRBV9 | ASSTPRGGEQY
TRBD1 | TRBJ2-1 | TRBV9 | ASSVGGTGGYNEQF
NA | TRBJ2-5 | TRBV10-3 | AISEEFRETQY
TRBD1 | TRBJ2-1 | TRBV14 | ASSQWTGDNEQF
NA | TRBJ2-5 | TRBV5-1 | ASSLDRETQY
NA | TRBJ1-1 | TRBV29-1 | SVLRGAGVPPEAF
NA | TRBJ1-1 | TRBV29-1 | SVEVPRRFMNTEAF
TRBD2 | TRBJ2-1 | TRBV11-3 | VSSLVSGLNNEQF
TRBD1 | TRBJ1-1 | TRBV7-3 | ASSLGAGGNTEAF
TRBD1 | TRBJ1-1 | TRBV7-8 | ASSLDGTGNTEAF
TRBD1 | TRBJ2-3 | TRBV7-6 | ASSRRTGATHTSTDTQY
NA | TRBJ2-1 | TRBV5-4 | ASSLTSSYNEQF
TRBD1 | TRBJ2-6 | TRBV10-3 | AISRTGASFSGANVLT
NA | TRBJ2-5 | TRBV7-3 | ASSPHDRGGTQY
NA | TRBJ1-5 | TRBV4-1 | ASRRTAYSNQPQH
TRBD2 | TRBJ2-3 | TRBV5-4 | ASSSLAGVFTDTQY
TRBD1 | TRBJ1-5 | TRBV9 | ASSVGGGGGKGNQPQH
TRBD1 | TRBJ1-3 | TRBV4-3 | ASSQEGTASGNTIY
NA | TRBJ1-5 | TRBV11-1 | ASSLPGNQPQH